The 9 T cell receptor beta chains below all came from one sample that was sequenced in a study of blood T cell repertoires in COVID-19. Profiled with immunoSEQ multiplex PCR; TCRdb holds only in-frame clones, not every one. The profile shows about 230,000 clones, less than 90% of them singletons. Sequencing was done on a sample of peripheral blood. Receptors originate from a woman aged 70-85 years with active or convalescent COVID-19.

This chain joins TRBV19 and TRBJ1-5; 7 bases match TRBD1. The CDR3 extends over 14 amino acids. Germline loops: CDR1 LNHDA, CDR2 SQIVND (reference sequence). After removal of 5 bases from V and 2 bases from J, the junction contained 3 bases not matched to a gene. The chain's CDR3 is CASSSRGGNQPQHF. CDR3 in DNA: TGTGCCAGTAGTTCCAGGGGGGGCAATCAGCCCCAGCATTTT.

The J gene is TRBJ2-3, the V gene TRBV28; D gene ambiguous. V was pared by 6 bases and J by 8 bases, with 21 bases between. The CDR3 is made up of 15 amino acids. From germline, CDR1 is MDHEN and CDR2 SYDVKM. This CDR3 is CASSPSKGSTGTQYF. For the CDR3, the DNA is TGTGCCAGCAGCCCTTCTAAAGGCTCTACGGGTACGCAGTATTTT.

The rearrangement links TRBV19 to TRBJ2-2; a weak D match, TRBD1 (6 bases). The CDR3 sequence is 15 residues long. Between the trimmed V and J ends, which lost 3 bases and 4 bases, there was a span of 12 bases. The germline CDR1 and CDR2 sequences are LNHDA and SQIVND (reference sequence). The CDR3 loop reads CASSIGGHFTGELFF. The CDR3 DNA reads as TGTGCCAGTAGTATTGGGGGACACTTCACCGGGGAGCTGTTTTTT.

The chain recombines TRBV28 with TRBJ2-7, with TRBD2 matching over 10 bases. J was trimmed by 6 bases and V by 6 bases; bases with no gene match: 11. The CDR3 has 15 residues. CDR1 and CDR2 (germline): MDHEN, SYDVKM. CDR3 bases: TGTGCCAGCAGGTCCCTAGCGGGAGCTCTCGGCGAGCAGTACTTC. It translates to CASRSLAGALGEQYF.

The chain couples TRBV19 to TRBJ1-5, with a possible D match to TRBD1 (5 bases). The CDR3 totals 15 residues. Trimming took off 3 bases at V and 3 bases at J, with 12 bases between the two ends. Germline V gene sequence: CDR1 LNHDA, CDR2 SQIVND (reference sequence). The chain's CDR3 is CASSISRGPNQPQHF. Written as DNA, the CDR3 is TGTGCCAGTAGTATCTCAAGGGGCCCCAATCAGCCCCAGCATTTT.

The V gene is TRBV23-1, the J gene TRBJ2-7; 8 bases line up with TRBD1. TRBV23-1 has ORF status, its function being uncertain. The trim removed 8 bases at V and 3 bases at J, leaving 15 bases unmatched. The CDR3 is 16 residues long. The CDR3 protein is CASAVSGGLNNYEQYF. The CDR3, as DNA: TGCGCCAGCGCCGTCTCAGGGGGCCTAAACAACTACGAGCAGTACTTC.

The J gene is TRBJ2-1, the V gene TRBV7-6; a possible D gene is TRBD2 (6 bases). The CDR3 has 14 amino acids. V shed 1 base and J shed 6 bases, with 10 bases lying between them. The V gene's germline CDR1 is SGHVS and CDR2 FNYEAQ. The CDR3 region has the DNA TGTGCCAGCAGCTTAGTGGGAGGACTCAATGAGCAGTTCTTC. This codes for CASSLVGGLNEQFF. Drawing the rest from reference TRBV7-6 and TRBJ2-1, the complete variable domain is GAGVSQSPRYKVTKRGQDVALRCDPISGHVSLYWYRQALGQGPEFLTYFNYEAQQDKSGLPNDRFSAERPEGSISTLTIQRTEQRDSAMYRCASSLVGGLNEQFFGPGTRLTVL.

The chain employs TRBV18 and TRBJ2-6; D ambiguous. V lost 1 base and J lost 0, with 10 bases in between. The CDR3 spans 17 residues. Germline CDR1 reads KGHSH; CDR2 reads LQKENI. The CDR3 DNA sequence: TGTGCCAGCTCACCACGATTGCAGGACTCTGGGGCCAACGTCCTGACTTTC. Amino acids: CASSPRLQDSGANVLTF.

The rearrangement joins TRBV28 to TRBJ1-2, with 7 bases fitting TRBD1. V lost 2 bases to trimming and J lost 7 bases; unmatched junction nucleotides: 10. Germline V gene sequence: CDR1 MDHEN, CDR2 SYDVKM. The CDR3 contains 15 residues. DNA of the CDR3: TGTGCCAGCAGTTTACCCCAGCAGGGGGTAATTGGCTACACCTTC. It yields the protein CASSLPQQGVIGYTF.